This TCR beta chain was captured in a study of cytomegalovirus exposure and HLA in healthy donors (dated by TCRdb to 2015 to 2018). As for the study more broadly: According to a later analysis, the 120 validation repertoires were produced on the same platform as the roughly 700 repertoires of the first cohort. The study was designed to test whether signatures of past pathogen exposure could be identified by cataloging public T cell receptors. Besides the first cohort of roughly 700 subjects, a separate validation cohort made up of roughly 130 different subjects was used. High-throughput TCR immunosequencing, statistical association of individual TCRs with disease status, and machine learning were combined to predict cytomegalovirus infection status. The paper as a whole reports these results and caveats: The authors suggested that the approach could potentially be extended to other disease states and immunological phenotypes. While some public TCRs were present in many individuals, most TCR sequences turned up only very rarely across donors. The classifier was reported to diagnose cytomegalovirus status with high specificity and sensitivity in both the original cohort and the validation cohort. All 120 or so repertoires were used to score co-occurrence in the validation cohort in a later analysis, because that analysis had no HLA typing for the cohort. The study listed 150 to 200 TCR beta chains as associated with cytomegalovirus. In vitro tests confirmed that a few of the cytomegalovirus-associated TCR beta chains recognize cytomegalovirus antigens. Of the cluster scores, about 94% were above 0 in a later analysis, which found that TCRs clustered in the first cohort also tended to co-occur in the 120 or so validation repertoires.

The library relied on the immunoSEQ multiplex PCR assay. As for the authors' bioinformatics: A statistical classification framework was built for diagnosing cytomegalovirus status from the catalog of TCR beta chain sequences. TCRdb re-hosts the immuneACCESS table, in-frame sequences only. Its copies lack some clones; in the studies checked, an unresolved V gene accounts for under half of them, and the cause for the rest is not known. That table supplies the V and J calls and clone size; D and trimming were determined from the DNA. The sample table records about 56,000 clones; roughly 93% of these occur just once. Under 2% of the sample goes to the ten largest clones. The germline V gene gives CDR1 as MDHEN and CDR2 as SYDVKM. The CDR3 numbers 16 residues from cysteine through phenylalanine. CDR3 DNA only is kept here, 48 bases in frame from base 1. V is cut back by 3 bases and J by 3 bases, with 6 bases in the junction unmatched.

This clone has just one count. Its antigen is not yet known. The record has no base qualities; no much larger clone is one base away. Separate from the roughly 630-subject first cohort, the validation cohort of roughly 120 subjects was the group to which the donors belonged. Recombination linked TRBV28 to TRBJ2-7; the junction holds 12 bases that match TRBD1. Material: PBMCs. The sequence derives from a woman between 18 and 29 years old in good health and CMV-seropositive. The sequenced DNA: TGTGCCAGCAGTTTTGGGGGGACAGGGGGCTTCTACGAGCAGTACTTC. It translates to CASSFGGTGGFYEQYF.